A selection of T cell receptor beta chains follows, all from one sample in a study of lymphopenia after photon versus proton radiotherapy. The repertoire was sequenced with immunoSEQ multiplex PCR; TCRdb's copy has only in-frame clones and lacks some. The profile covers more than 25,000 clones, with 80% to 90% appearing a single time and around 47% taken by the ten largest. Specimen: peripheral blood, collected from a patient treated with proton-based radiotherapy. All receptors come from a woman aged 55-75 years with cholangiocarcinoma. Some clones in this sample may be carry-over from other donors' samples. CDR3s include the opening cysteine and the closing phenylalanine or tryptophan. A D gene is named only where the DNA matches it firmly. Part of the rows lack a size; the others show once, few, many or a class for expanded clones.

v_gene	abundance	d_gene	j_gene	CDR3nt	CDR3aa
TRBV4-1	NA	TRBD1	TRBJ1-2	TGCGCCAGCAGCCAGGCACCGGGACAGGGTACTAGTGGCTACACCTTC	CASSQAPGQGTSGYTF
TRBV15	once	TRBD1	TRBJ2-7	TGTGCCACCAGCAGACAACAGGGGTCGAACTACGAGCAGTACTTC	CATSRQQGSNYEQYF
TRBV7-2	NA	TRBD1	TRBJ2-7	TGTGCCAGCAGCTTAGGGACAGGCGAGCAGTACTTC	CASSLGTGEQYF
TRBV5-6	NA	NA	TRBJ2-1	TGTGCCAGCAGCCCCGGGGGCCCGAGCTCCTACAATGAGCAGTTCTTC	CASSPGGPSSYNEQFF
TRBV5-1	NA	TRBD2	TRBJ2-2	TGCGCCAGCAGCAAAGGACTAGCTGACACAAACACCGGGGAGCTGTTTTTT	CASSKGLADTNTGELFF
TRBV19	few	NA	TRBJ2-5	TGTGCCAGTATGCCGGGTGGGCAGACAAAGACCCAGTACTTC	CASMPGGQTKTQYF
TRBV10-2	NA	NA	TRBJ1-2	TGCGCCAGCAGTGAGTCTTCAAGAAACTATGGCTACACCTTC	CASSESSRNYGYTF
TRBV9	NA	TRBD1	TRBJ1-1	TGTGCCAGCAGCGTTCTACAGGGGGCGACTAACACTGAAGCTTTCTTT	CASSVLQGATNTEAFF
TRBV5-5	NA	TRBD2	TRBJ2-1	TGTGCCAGCAGCGGGACTAGCGGAGGGAACGAGTACAATGAGCAGTTCTTC	CASSGTSGGNEYNEQFF
TRBV11-2	NA	NA	TRBJ1-5	TGTGCCAGCAGCTTAGAACCAGGGGCTCATCAGCCCCAGCATTTT	CASSLEPGAHQPQHF
TRBV18	NA	NA	TRBJ2-5	TGTGCCAGCTCACCAAAAGCCGGCGCGGCCCAAGAGACCCAGTACTTC	CASSPKAGAAQETQYF
TRBV7-8	NA	NA	TRBJ2-7	TGTACCAGCAGCCCCCCGCAGGGACCCTACGAGCAGTACTTC	CTSSPPQGPYEQYF
TRBV4-3	once	NA	TRBJ2-3	TGCGCCAGCAGCCGTTTAGGACTCACGGATACGCAGTATTTT	CASSRLGLTDTQYF
TRBV6-5	NA	NA	TRBJ1-1	TGTGCCAGCAGTTACGAAGATAAAAAAGGCGGAGCTTTCTTT	CASSYEDKKGGAFF
TRBV10-3	once	NA	TRBJ2-7	TGTGCCATCAGTGAGTCGATGGGAAAATACGAGCAGTACTTC	CAISESMGKYEQYF
TRBV6-6	NA	TRBD1	TRBJ1-6	TGTGCCAGCAGTACCTCAAGGACAGGGTTGAATTCACCCCTCCACTTT	CASSTSRTGLNSPLHF
TRBV7-9	NA	TRBD2	TRBJ2-3	TGTGCCAGCAGCTTTAGCGGGAGCGCAGATACGCAGTATTTT	CASSFSGSADTQYF
TRBV25-1	NA	NA	TRBJ2-2	TGTGCCAGCAGTTTCTCCCTCTGGAACACCGGGGAGCTGTTTTTT	CASSFSLWNTGELFF
TRBV7-9	NA	TRBD2	TRBJ2-2	TGTGCCAGCAGCACCAGGTCGGCGGGAGATACCGGGGAGCTGTTTTTT	CASSTRSAGDTGELFF
TRBV11-2	NA	TRBD2	TRBJ2-7	TGTGCCAGCAGCTTTCTAGCGGGGGGGCAGAACGAGCAGTACTTC	CASSFLAGGQNEQYF
TRBV6-5	NA	NA	TRBJ2-3	TGTGCCAGCAGTTACTCGAAGGTGGGGGGCGCAGATACGCAGTATTTT	CASSYSKVGGADTQYF
TRBV25-1	NA	TRBD1	TRBJ1-2	TGTGCCAGCAGTGCTTTCTCCGGGACAGGGTTCTATGGCTACACCTTC	CASSAFSGTGFYGYTF
TRBV7-2	NA	NA	TRBJ2-1	TGTGCCAGCAGCTTGAGACGTAGCGGCAATGAGCAGTTCTTC	CASSLRRSGNEQFF
TRBV18	once	NA	TRBJ2-7	TGTGCCAGCTCACAAGACAGTGGGACCTACGAGCAGTACTTC	CASSQDSGTYEQYF
TRBV27	NA	TRBD1	TRBJ1-3	TGTGCCAGCAGTTTTTTCGGCGACCGGAAGGACAGGGGGAAAAACACCATATATTTT	CASSFFGDRKDRGKNTIYF
TRBV7-2	NA	NA	TRBJ2-1	TGTGCCAGCAGCTTGAGTCGTAGCGGCAATGAGCAGTTCTTC	CASSLSRSGNEQFF
TRBV7-8	few	NA	TRBJ2-7	TGTGCCAGCAGCTTAATCGGGGCGAGCTCCTACGAGCAGTACTTC	CASSLIGASSYEQYF